This T cell receptor beta chain was observed in a study of T cell responses to AZD1222 COVID-19 vaccine. Germline V CDR1 and CDR2: SGHRS, YFSETQ. V lost 1 base and J lost 9, with 20 bases in between. The CDR3 sequence is 16 residues long. Profiling relied on immunoSEQ multiplex PCR, and the TCRdb table lists in-frame clones only, not all of them. The data hold roughly 180,000 clones, with around 90% observed a single time. The rearrangement links TRBV5-1 to TRBJ1-5, with D uncertain. The sample was peripheral blood, taken on day 0 of AZD1222 vaccination. The clonotype was recovered from an adult in good health. The CDR3 spells CASSLSNGPPGWPQHF. The CDR3 nucleotides are TGCGCCAGCAGCTTGAGCAACGGCCCCCCCGGTTGGCCCCAGCATTTT.